These T cell receptor beta chains were read from a single sample in a study of blood T cells in healthy people across ages. TCRdb reprocessed the 5' RACE reads via MiXCR and lists one record per CDR3 protein. The profile shows roughly 1,000,000 distinct CDR3 sequences, almost 25% of them singletons. These sequences were also reported in another study, on T cells of mothers and their children.

Sequencing was done on a sample of blood. The receptors stem from a girl aged 2-9 years in good health. Each CDR3 is given with its conserved first and last residue. D genes are given only for firm matches. Only some rows state a clone size, as once, few, many or a class for expanded clones.

V gene	CDR3 length	J gene	clone size	D gene	CDR3 protein	CDR3 DNA
TRBV20-1	18	TRBJ2-4	few	-	CSARDQGEGILAKNIQYF	TGCAGTGCTAGAGATCAGGGTGAGGGGATACTAGCCAAAAACATTCAGTACTTC
TRBV7-2	19	TRBJ2-1	few	TRBD2	CASSFGTGRTGLAVDEQFF	TGTGCCAGCAGCTTCGGGACAGGGAGGACGGGACTAGCGGTAGATGAGCAGTTCTTC
TRBV4-1	15	TRBJ2-5	-	TRBD2	CASSQGVGLAETQYF	TGCGCCAGCAGCCAAGGGGTCGGACTAGCTGAGACCCAGTACTTC
TRBV12-3/TRBV12-4	13	TRBJ2-5	few	-	CASSWAYQETQYF	TGTGCCAGCAGTTGGGCGTATCAAGAGACCCAGTACTTC
TRBV7-3	13	TRBJ2-7	few	TRBD2	CASRAGGSGEQYF	TGTGCCAGCAGAGCGGGGGGTTCAGGGGAGCAGTACTTC
TRBV27	14	TRBJ1-4	many	-	CASSLLGGNEKLFF	TGTGCCAGCAGTTTACTGGGAGGAAATGAAAAACTGTTTTTT
TRBV7-2	14	TRBJ1-1	few	-	CASSSRQVYTEAFF	TGTGCCAGCAGCTCCCGACAGGTTTACACTGAAGCTTTCTTT
TRBV20-1	13	TRBJ2-7	-	TRBD2	CSANRLASYEQYF	TGCAGTGCTAACCGACTAGCCTCCTACGAGCAGTACTTC
TRBV12-3/TRBV12-4	13	TRBJ1-6	few	-	CASSMDTRSPLHF	TGTGCCAGCAGTATGGACACACGGTCACCCCTCCACTTT
TRBV20-1	12	TRBJ2-5	-	-	CSARTPQETQSF	TGCAGTGCTAGGACGCCCCAAGAGACCCAGTCCTTC
TRBV9	15	TRBJ2-3	few	-	CASSVGLGTSDTQYF	TGTGCCAGCAGCGTAGGGTTAGGGACCTCCGATACGCAGTATTTT
TRBV7-3	15	TRBJ2-3	few	-	CASSLRGGQTDTQYF	TGTGCCAGCAGCTTAAGGGGGGGCCAGACAGATACGCAGTATTTT
TRBV6-6	14	TRBJ2-5	few	TRBD1	CASSWTGGRETQYF	TGTGCCAGCAGTTGGACAGGGGGGAGAGAGACCCAGTACTTC
TRBV6-2/TRBV6-3	16	TRBJ2-3	-	TRBD2	CASTLLAGLSTDTQYF	TGTGCCAGCACCTTACTAGCGGGGTTGAGCACAGATACGCAGTATTTT
TRBV14	14	TRBJ2-7	few	-	CASSQDPSPYEQYF	TGTGCCAGCAGCCAAGATCCAAGCCCCTACGAGCAGTACTTC
TRBV6-6	12	TRBJ1-2	few	-	CAGGDRPRGYTF	TGTGCCGGAGGGGACCGCCCACGTGGCTACACCTTC
TRBV5-1	13	TRBJ2-5	-	-	CASTEGGGETQYF	TGCGCCAGCACCGAAGGGGGAGGTGAGACCCAGTACTTC
TRBV7-9	16	TRBJ2-2	few	-	CASSLGGVGDTGELFF	TGTGCCAGCAGCTTAGGCGGCGTGGGTGACACCGGGGAGCTGTTTTTT
TRBV5-6	15	TRBJ2-1	few	-	CASSLVSRDYNEQFF	TGTGCCAGCAGCTTGGTTAGCAGAGACTACAATGAGCAGTTCTTC
TRBV9	13	TRBJ2-5	many	-	CASSVVPQETQYF	TGTGCCAGCAGCGTAGTCCCCCAAGAGACCCAGTACTTC
TRBV20-1	11	TRBJ2-5	-	TRBD2	CSRTSGETQYF	TGCAGTCGGACTAGCGGAGAGACCCAGTACTTC
TRBV24-1	15	TRBJ2-3	few	TRBD1	CATSGGTGRPDTQYF	TGTGCCACCAGTGGTGGGACAGGGAGGCCAGATACGCAGTATTTT
TRBV28	14	TRBJ2-7	-	-	CASSTGLQGDGQYF	TGTGCCAGCAGCACGGGGCTCCAAGGAGACGGGCAGTACTTC
TRBV29-1	14	TRBJ1-2	few	TRBD1	CSVESGQALYGYTF	TGCAGCGTTGAATCGGGACAGGCCCTTTATGGCTACACCTTC
TRBV29-1	15	TRBJ2-2	-	-	CSAENAGTPSRELFF	TGCAGCGCTGAAAATGCCGGGACTCCGAGCCGGGAGCTGTTTTTT
TRBV10-1	14	TRBJ2-2	-	-	CAGSDGTYTGELFF	TGCGCCGGCAGTGACGGGACGTACACCGGGGAGCTGTTTTTT
TRBV6-1	14	TRBJ2-3	-	TRBD1	CATTDRASTDTQYF	TGTGCCACCACAGACAGGGCTAGCACAGATACGCAGTATTTT
TRBV4-1	17	TRBJ2-5	few	-	CASSQGVLAVSGETQYF	TGCGCCAGCAGCCAAGGCGTCCTAGCTGTATCCGGCGAGACCCAGTACTTC
TRBV5-4	14	TRBJ2-7	-	-	CASSLEAANYEQYF	TGTGCCAGCAGCTTGGAAGCGGCAAACTACGAGCAGTACTTC
TRBV14	14	TRBJ1-1	-	-	CVSSQEAQGTEAFF	TGTGTCAGCAGCCAAGAAGCCCAGGGCACTGAAGCTTTCTTT